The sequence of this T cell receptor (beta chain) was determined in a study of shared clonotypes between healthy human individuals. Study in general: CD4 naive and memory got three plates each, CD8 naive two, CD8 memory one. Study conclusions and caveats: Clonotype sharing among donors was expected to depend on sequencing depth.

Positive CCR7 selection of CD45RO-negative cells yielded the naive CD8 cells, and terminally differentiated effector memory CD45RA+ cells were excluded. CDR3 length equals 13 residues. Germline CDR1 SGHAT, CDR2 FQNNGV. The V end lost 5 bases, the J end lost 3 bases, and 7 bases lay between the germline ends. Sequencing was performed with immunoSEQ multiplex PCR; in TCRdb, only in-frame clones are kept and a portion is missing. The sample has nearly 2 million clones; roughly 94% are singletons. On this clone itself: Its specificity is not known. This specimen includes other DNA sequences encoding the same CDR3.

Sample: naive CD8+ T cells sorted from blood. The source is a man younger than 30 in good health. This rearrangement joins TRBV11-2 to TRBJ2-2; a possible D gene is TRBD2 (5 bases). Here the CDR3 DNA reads TGTGCCAGCAGCCTGGACTACACCGGGGAGCTGTTTTTT. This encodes CASSLDYTGELFF.